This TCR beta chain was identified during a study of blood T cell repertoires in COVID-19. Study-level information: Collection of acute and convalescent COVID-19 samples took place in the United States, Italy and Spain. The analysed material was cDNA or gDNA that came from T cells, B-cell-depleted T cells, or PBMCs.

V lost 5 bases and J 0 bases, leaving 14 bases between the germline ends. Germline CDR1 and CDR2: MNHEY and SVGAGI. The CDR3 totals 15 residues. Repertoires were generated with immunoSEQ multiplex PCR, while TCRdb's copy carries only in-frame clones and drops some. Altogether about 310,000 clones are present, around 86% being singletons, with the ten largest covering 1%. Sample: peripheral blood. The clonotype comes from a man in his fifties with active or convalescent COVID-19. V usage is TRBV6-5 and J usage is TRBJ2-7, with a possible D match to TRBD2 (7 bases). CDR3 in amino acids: CASSNTGGSSYEQYF. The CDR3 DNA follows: TGTGCCAGCAGTAACACGGGGGGCAGCTCCTACGAGCAGTACTTC.